This T cell receptor beta chain is drawn from a study of T cell responses to AZD1222 COVID-19 vaccine. General study findings and limits: Baseline serostatus was positive in only six AZD1222 recipients. Reportedly, close to half of spike-specific TCRs are directed against unmutated variant regions. The study found vaccine-associated CD4 TCRs spanning spike, dominant at 160-218 and 743-854.

This CDR3 contains 14 residues. In germline, CDR1 is MDHEN, CDR2 SYDVKM. V gave up 8 bases and J gave up 4 bases; unmatched junction bases: 8. Note on this clone: Its antigen remains unidentified.

Only in-frame clones appear in the TCRdb table, and some are missing; sequencing was by immunoSEQ multiplex PCR. The repertoire includes roughly 120,000 clones, approximately 85% of them detected once, and 9.4% sits in the top ten. The receptor was isolated from an adult in good health. V is TRBV28 and J is TRBJ2-7, with 10 bases that match TRBD2. Material: peripheral blood, obtained on day 0 of AZD1222 vaccination. The CDR3 DNA is TGTGCCAGCCGAGCGGGGGGGCCACGGTACGAGCAGTACTTC. It specifies CASRAGGPRYEQYF. The full variable domain, rest sourced from reference TRBV28 and TRBJ2-7, is DVKVTQSSRYLVKRTGEKVFLECVQDMDHENMFWYRQDPGLGLRLIYFSYDVKMKEKGDIPEGYSVSREKKERFSLILESASTNQTSMYLCASRAGGPRYEQYFGPGTRLTVT.